This T cell receptor beta chain was sequenced during a study of regulatory T cells in long-lasting Graves disease. The CDR3 spans 16 residues. The V gene's germline CDR1 is WNHNN and CDR2 SYGVQD (reference sequence). J lost 6 bases, V lost 2 bases, and 3 bases had no gene match. Sample time point: persistent/refractory GD, antithyroid drugs over 5 years with positive TRAb. Extracted RNA from PBMCs served as the source of the TCR library. Arm-PCR of CDR3 regions and iRepertoire HTBI primers were used to build TCR beta libraries. TCRdb reprocessed the multiplex PCR reads via MiXCR and lists one record per CDR3 protein. Counted here are approximately 470,000 distinct CDR3 sequences, less than 25% occurring once; the ten biggest clones make up 6.5% to 8%.

This chain connects TRBV10-1 to TRBJ2-2, with 13 bases aligning to TRBD2. The sequencing here drew on peripheral blood mononuclear cells (PBMCs), taken when the disease was refractory, from a patient treated with antithyroid drugs. The sequence came from a female donor with Graves disease. CDR3 in amino acids: CASSEGLAGVSGELFF. CDR3 in DNA: TGCGCCAGCAGTGAGGGACTAGCGGGAGTCTCCGGGGAGCTGTTTTTT.